This entry is about one T cell receptor beta chain. Its binding antigen is unknown. No much larger clone is present one base from it, and per-base qualities are unavailable. The junction carries 20 bases between V and J, which are trimmed by 3 bases and 7 bases respectively. Including the terminal cysteine and phenylalanine, the CDR3 comprises 16 residues. CDR3 DNA only is kept here, 48 bases in frame from base 1. CDR1 and CDR2 (SGDLS, YYNGEE) derive from the germline V gene. The sample belongs to a study of T cells after yellow fever vaccination (dated 2019 in TCRdb). Study-wide context: The SMART-Seq v4 Ultra Low Input RNA kit was used to prepare libraries from fractions with low cell numbers. To follow T-cell clones before and after primary and booster YFV17D yellow fever vaccination, bulk TCR alpha and beta repertoires were sequenced over time. Two healthy male donors made up the cohort, one aged 18 to 30 years and the other aged 30 to 40 years. Blood was drawn at multiple timepoints before and after primary and secondary immunization, with bulk PBMC replicates and cell subsets isolated. The study at large found these results: Because only a couple of donors were included in the study, the extent to which the findings can be generalized is limited. Because abundant contaminating clonotypes from the bulk population could be contained in FACS-sorted repertoires, computational filtering was required. After the booster, most clones that had expanded after primary vaccination were detected again (around 96% of CD4 and 70% to 90% of CD8), suggesting broad maintenance of memory. The secondary T-cell response was found to be weaker but faster than the primary response, with a peak reached on day 5 rather than on day 15. A small fraction of clonotypes appeared in both the CD4 and CD8 compartments, likely as a result of convergent recombination.

This specimen's treatment or condition label, interpreted: live attenuated yellow fever vaccine strain. At each blood-draw timepoint, two biological replicates of bulk PBMCs were obtained. A standard Ficoll-Paque protocol was used to isolate PBMCs from peripheral blood. TriZol was used to extract RNA from bulk PBMCs, CD4 and CD8 fractions, and dextramer-positive and dextramer-negative fractions. Synthesis of TCR cDNA relied on 5'RACE template switching, a step that introduced a universal primer site along with unique molecular identifiers. Priming of cDNA synthesis was performed from both the TCR alpha and TCR beta constant segments. Two PCR steps were used to amplify libraries, with sample barcodes and sequencing adapters being added in the second step. Sequencing of libraries was performed on Illumina HiSeq 2500 (2x100 bp) or NovaSeq (2x150 bp). In the original analysis: MIGEC handled demultiplexing of reads and collapsing into UMI consensus sequences, while MiXCR performed V(D)J alignment. Clonotypes responding to the vaccine were identified with edgeR on replicate PBMC samples, with the criteria of FDR below 0.01 and a log2 fold change above 5 up to day 15. Bulk clonotypes were assigned CD4 or CD8 identity according to which sequenced CD4 or CD8 repertoire held them at higher abundance. The raw public reads went through TCRdb reprocessing: fastp at Q25, MiXCR clone calling, in-frame beta chains kept. Rows are combined by CDR3 protein, so each entry shows the most common genes and DNA. TCRdb assigned the V and J calls; the authors' analysis was not used. Here the sample has about 330,000 distinct CDR3 sequences; about 6.6% occur a single time. The ten largest clones take up over 15% of the sample.

Source: PBMCs, taken more than 40 days after the first yellow fever vaccination. The sequence came from a young man who received the YFV17D yellow fever vaccine. This chain joins TRBV9 to TRBJ2-4; the D segment may tentatively be TRBD1 or TRBD2, each giving 6 matched bases. DNA sequence: TGTGCCAGCAGCGCTGGGGCGGGGCAGGGGCCGAACATTCAGTACTTC. It specifies CASSAGAGQGPNIQYF.